This paragraph reports one T cell receptor beta chain. Germline loops: CDR1 SQVTM, CDR2 ANQGSEA. Trimming took off 8 bases at V and 4 bases at J, with 14 bases between the two ends. The CDR3 runs 12 residues. The record originates from a study of CD8+ T cells in alopecia areata. Sorted out of PBMCs were CD4+ T cells and CD8+ T cells. RNA extraction and reverse transcription yielded cDNA as sequencing template. TCRdb's copy holds only in-frame clones and misses some; the assay was immunoSEQ multiplex PCR. The data hold around 80,000 clones, with 51% observed a single time. The genes are TRBV29-1 and TRBJ1-1; D unclear. Sequencing was carried out using NKG2D-high CD8+ T cells sorted from blood. This sequence was found in a human donor with alopecia areata. The CDR3 DNA is TGCAGCATTCACACGGGAAGCACTGAAGCTTTCTTT. Translation: CSIHTGSTEAFF.